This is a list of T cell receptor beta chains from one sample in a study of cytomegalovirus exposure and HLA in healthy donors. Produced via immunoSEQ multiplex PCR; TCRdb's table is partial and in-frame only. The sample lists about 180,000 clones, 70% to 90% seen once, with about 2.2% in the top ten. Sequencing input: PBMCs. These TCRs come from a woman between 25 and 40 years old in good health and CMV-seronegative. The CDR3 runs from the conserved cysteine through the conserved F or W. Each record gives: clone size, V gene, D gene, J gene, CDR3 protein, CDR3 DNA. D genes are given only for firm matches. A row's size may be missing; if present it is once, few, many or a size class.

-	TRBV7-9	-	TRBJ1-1	CASSFGENTEAFF	TGTGCCAGCAGCTTCGGGGAGAACACTGAAGCTTTCTTT
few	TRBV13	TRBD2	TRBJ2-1	CASRRSGTFPDSYNEQFF	TGTGCCAGCAGACGAAGCGGGACTTTCCCCGACTCCTACAATGAGCAGTTCTTC
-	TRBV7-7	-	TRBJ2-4	CASSLAFEIAKNIQYF	TGTGCTAGCAGCTTAGCGTTTGAGATAGCCAAAAACATTCAGTACTTC
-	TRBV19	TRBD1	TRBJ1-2	CASSFLGQGVGYTF	TGTGCCAGTAGTTTCCTCGGACAGGGCGTTGGCTACACCTTC
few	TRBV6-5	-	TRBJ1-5	CASSTTGSGQPQHF	TGTGCCAGCAGTACCACAGGGTCGGGTCAGCCCCAGCATTTT
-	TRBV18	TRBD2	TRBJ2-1	CASSPHAHSGSTYNEQFF	TGTGCCAGCTCACCCCATGCCCATAGCGGGAGCACCTACAATGAGCAGTTCTTC
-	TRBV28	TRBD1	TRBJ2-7	CASSLPAQGRRQYF	TGTGCCAGCAGTTTACCCGCACAGGGGCGGAGGCAGTACTTC
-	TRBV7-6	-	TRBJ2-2	CASSLAGTYTGELFF	TGTGCCAGCAGCTTAGCCGGGACTTACACCGGGGAGCTGTTTTTT
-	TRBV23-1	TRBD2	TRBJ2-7	CASSQRFGDYSYEQYF	TGCGCCAGCAGTCAACGATTCGGGGACTACTCCTACGAGCAGTACTTC
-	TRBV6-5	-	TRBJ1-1	CASSLQGEAFF	TGTGCCAGCAGTTTACAGGGTGAAGCTTTCTTT
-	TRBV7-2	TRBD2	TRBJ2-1	CASSSPGLAGGLFEQFF	TGTGCCAGCAGCTCTCCGGGACTAGCGGGGGGGCTATTTGAGCAGTTCTTC
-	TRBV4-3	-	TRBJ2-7	CASSQDSGSYEQYF	TGCGCCAGCAGCCAAGATTCAGGTTCCTACGAGCAGTACTTC
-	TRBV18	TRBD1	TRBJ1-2	CASSPLDQGPEGGGGYTF	TGTGCCAGCTCACCACTGGATCAGGGGCCAGAAGGAGGGGGCGGCTACACCTTC
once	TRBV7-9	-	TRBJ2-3	CSSSSGVRAAPDTQYF	TGTTCCAGCAGCTCAGGAGTGAGGGCGGCCCCAGATACGCAGTATTTT
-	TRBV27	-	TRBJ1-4	CASTPSQGTNEKLFF	TGTGCCAGCACCCCTTCCCAGGGAACTAATGAAAAACTGTTTTTT
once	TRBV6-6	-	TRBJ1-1	CASSRSGPTEAFF	TGTGCCAGCAGCCGCTCAGGGCCCACTGAAGCTTTCTTT
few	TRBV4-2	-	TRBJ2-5	CASSQDRGAQGETQYF	TGTGCCAGCAGCCAAGATCGCGGGGCCCAAGGAGAGACCCAGTACTTC
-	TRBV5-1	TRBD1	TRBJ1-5	CASSLGRDRGFSSNQPQHF	TGCGCCAGCAGCTTGGGAAGGGACAGGGGATTTAGTAGCAATCAGCCCCAGCATTTT
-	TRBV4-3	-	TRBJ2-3	CASSQENPGLFSTDTQYF	TGCGCCAGCAGCCAAGAGAACCCGGGACTCTTTAGCACAGATACGCAGTATTTT
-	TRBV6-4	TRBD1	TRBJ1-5	CASTRDSLQPQHF	TGTGCCAGCACCCGGGACAGCCTTCAGCCCCAGCATTTT
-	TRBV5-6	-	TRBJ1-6	CASSGKQGFDNSPLHF	TGTGCCAGCAGCGGAAAACAGGGTTTTGATAATTCACCCCTCCACTTT
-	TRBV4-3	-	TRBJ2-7	CASSQGVERGYEQYF	TGCGCCAGCAGCCAAGGTGTCGAGAGAGGTTACGAGCAGTACTTC
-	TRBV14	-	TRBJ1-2	CASSSWDGRGPNYGYTF	TGTGCCAGCAGCTCGTGGGACGGGAGAGGCCCTAACTATGGCTACACCTTC
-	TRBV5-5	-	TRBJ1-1	CASSSQALGTEAFF	TGTGCCAGCAGCTCACAGGCGCTCGGCACTGAAGCTTTCTTT
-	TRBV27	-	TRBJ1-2	CACGSNYGYTF	TGTGCTTGCGGTTCTAACTATGGCTACACCTTC
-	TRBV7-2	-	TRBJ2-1	CASTRTGIVEQFF	TGTGCCAGCACCCGTACAGGGATTGTTGAGCAGTTCTTC
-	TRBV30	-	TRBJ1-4	CAYQTPTNEKLFF	TGTGCCTACCAAACTCCAACTAATGAAAAACTGTTTTTT
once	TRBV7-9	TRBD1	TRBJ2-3	CASSFPGQGFTDTQYF	TGTGCCAGCAGCTTTCCAGGACAGGGTTTCACAGATACGCAGTATTTT
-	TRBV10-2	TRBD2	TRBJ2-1	CASSDQPGLAGGYNEQFF	TGCGCCAGCAGTGACCAACCGGGACTAGCGGGGGGATACAATGAGCAGTTCTTC
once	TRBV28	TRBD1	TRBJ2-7	CASSRDRWGSYEQYF	TGTGCCAGCAGTAGGGACAGGTGGGGCTCCTACGAGCAGTACTTC
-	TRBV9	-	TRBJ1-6	CASSVATSSYNSPLHF	TGTGCCAGCAGCGTAGCTACGAGCTCCTATAATTCACCCCTCCACTTT
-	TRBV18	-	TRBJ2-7	CASSPTLAVTYEQYF	TGTGCCAGCTCACCAACATTAGCAGTTACCTACGAGCAGTACTTC
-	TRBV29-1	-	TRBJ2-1	CSVVRGIEFYNEQFF	TGCAGCGTGGTCAGGGGAATAGAGTTCTACAATGAGCAGTTCTTC
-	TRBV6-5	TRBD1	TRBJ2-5	CASSYSGQGRETQYF	TGTGCCAGCAGTTACAGCGGACAGGGGAGAGAGACCCAGTACTTC
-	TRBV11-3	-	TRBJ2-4	CASSGGGKNSQYF	TGTGCCAGCAGCGGAGGGGGCAAAAACAGTCAGTACTTC
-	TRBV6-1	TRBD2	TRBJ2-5	CASSQARDYPFVETQYF	TGTGCCAGCAGTCAAGCCCGGGACTACCCGTTTGTAGAGACCCAGTACTTC
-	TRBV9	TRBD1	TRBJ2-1	CASSVGQGASVEQFF	TGTGCCAGCAGCGTAGGACAGGGGGCTTCGGTTGAGCAGTTCTTC
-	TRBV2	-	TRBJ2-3	CASTMGDTQYF	TGTGCCAGCACCATGGGAGATACCCAGTATTTT
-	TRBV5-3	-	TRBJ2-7	CARRRDHFGGLSNGYEQYF	TGTGCCAGAAGGCGAGACCACTTCGGGGGACTTTCTAATGGGTACGAGCAGTACTTC
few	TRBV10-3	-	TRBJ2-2	CAISPLPPTQGPTLNTGELFF	TGTGCCATCAGCCCATTACCCCCTACACAGGGTCCTACTCTCAACACCGGGGAGCTGTTTTTT
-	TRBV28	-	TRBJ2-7	CASTGEGTRQSQSSYEQYF	TGTGCCAGCACAGGGGAGGGGACCAGGCAGTCCCAGAGCTCCTACGAGCAGTACTTC
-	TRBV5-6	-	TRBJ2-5	CASSQQETQYF	TGTGCCAGCAGCCAACAAGAGACCCAGTACTTC
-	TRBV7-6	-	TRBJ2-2	CASSLLANGQAFGGAHTGELFF	TGTGCCAGCAGCTTATTGGCCAACGGACAGGCTTTCGGGGGGGCTCACACCGGGGAGCTGTTTTTT
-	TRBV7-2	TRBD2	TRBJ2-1	CASSLWTSGGDEQLF	TGTGCCAGCAGCCTGTGGACTAGCGGGGGCGATGAGCAGCTCTTC
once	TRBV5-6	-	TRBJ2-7	CASSLRLFRALDEQYF	TGTGCCAGCAGCTTGAGGTTATTCAGGGCGCTGGACGAGCAGTACTTC
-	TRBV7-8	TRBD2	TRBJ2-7	CASSPGLAGFGEQYF	TGTGCCAGCAGCCCCGGACTAGCGGGATTTGGCGAGCAGTACTTC
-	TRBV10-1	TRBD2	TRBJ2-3	CASTSGTSGTDTQYF	TGCGCCAGTACCTCCGGGACTAGCGGTACAGATACGCAGTATTTT
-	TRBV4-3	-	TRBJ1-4	CASSDQGAALQNEKLFF	TGCGCCAGCAGCGACCAGGGTGCGGCGCTACAAAATGAAAAACTGTTTTTT
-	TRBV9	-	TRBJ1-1	CASSVGMNTEAFF	TGTGCCAGCAGCGTTGGCATGAACACTGAAGCTTTCTTT
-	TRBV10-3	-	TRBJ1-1	CAISESIPTTLNTEAFF	TGTGCCATCAGTGAGTCGATTCCAACAACCCTGAACACTGAAGCTTTCTTT